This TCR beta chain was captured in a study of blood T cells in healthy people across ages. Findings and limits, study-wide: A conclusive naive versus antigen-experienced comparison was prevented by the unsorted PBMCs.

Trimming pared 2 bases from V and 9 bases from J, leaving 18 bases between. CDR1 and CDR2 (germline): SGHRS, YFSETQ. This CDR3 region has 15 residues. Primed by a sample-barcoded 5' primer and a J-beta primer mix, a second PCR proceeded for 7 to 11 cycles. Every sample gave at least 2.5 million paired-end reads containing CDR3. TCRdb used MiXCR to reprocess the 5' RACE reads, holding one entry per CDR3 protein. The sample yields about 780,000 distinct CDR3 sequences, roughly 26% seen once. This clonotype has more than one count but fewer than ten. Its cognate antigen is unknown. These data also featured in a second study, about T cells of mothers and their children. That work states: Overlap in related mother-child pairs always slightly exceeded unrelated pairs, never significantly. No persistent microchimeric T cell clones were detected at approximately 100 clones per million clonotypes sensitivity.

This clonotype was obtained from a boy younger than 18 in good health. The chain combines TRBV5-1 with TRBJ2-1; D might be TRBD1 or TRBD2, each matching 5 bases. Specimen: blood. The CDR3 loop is CASSFSGTQGGEQFF. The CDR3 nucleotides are TGCGCCAGCAGCTTTTCCGGGACCCAGGGCGGTGAGCAGTTCTTC. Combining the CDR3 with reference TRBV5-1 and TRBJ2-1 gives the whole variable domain KAGVTQTPRYLIKTRGQQVTLSCSPISGHRSVSWYQQTPGQGLQFLFEYFSETQRNKGNFPGRFSGRQFSNSRSEMNVSTLELGDSALYLCASSFSGTQGGEQFFGPGTRLTVL.